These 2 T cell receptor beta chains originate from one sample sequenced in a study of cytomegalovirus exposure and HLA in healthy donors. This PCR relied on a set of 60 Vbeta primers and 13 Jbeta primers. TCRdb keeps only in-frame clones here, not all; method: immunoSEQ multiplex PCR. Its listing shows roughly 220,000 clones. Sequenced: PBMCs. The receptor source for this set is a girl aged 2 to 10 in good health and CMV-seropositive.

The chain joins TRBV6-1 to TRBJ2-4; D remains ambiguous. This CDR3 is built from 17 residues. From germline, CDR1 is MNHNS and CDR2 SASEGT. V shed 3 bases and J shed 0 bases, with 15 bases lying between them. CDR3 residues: CASSESGRLLAKNIQYF. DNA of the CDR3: TGTGCCAGCAGTGAGTCGGGTAGGCTTTTAGCCAAAAACATTCAGTACTTC.

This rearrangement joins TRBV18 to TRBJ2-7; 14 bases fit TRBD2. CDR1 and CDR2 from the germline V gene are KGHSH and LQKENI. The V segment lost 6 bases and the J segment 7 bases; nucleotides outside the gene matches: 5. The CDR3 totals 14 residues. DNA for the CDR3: TGTGCCAGCTCGGGACTAGCGGGAGCTGGGGAGCAGTACTTC. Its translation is CASSGLAGAGEQYF.